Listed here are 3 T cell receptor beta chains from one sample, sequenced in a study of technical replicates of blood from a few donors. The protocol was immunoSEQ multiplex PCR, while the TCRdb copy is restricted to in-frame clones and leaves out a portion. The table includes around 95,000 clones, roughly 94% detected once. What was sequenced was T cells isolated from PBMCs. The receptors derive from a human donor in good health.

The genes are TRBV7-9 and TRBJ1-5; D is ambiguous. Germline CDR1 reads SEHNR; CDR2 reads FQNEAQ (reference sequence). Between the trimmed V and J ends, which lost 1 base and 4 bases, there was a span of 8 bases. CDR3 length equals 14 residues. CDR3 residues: CASSLESVNQPQHF. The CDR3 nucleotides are TGTGCCAGCAGCTTAGAGTCGGTGAATCAGCCCCAGCATTTT.

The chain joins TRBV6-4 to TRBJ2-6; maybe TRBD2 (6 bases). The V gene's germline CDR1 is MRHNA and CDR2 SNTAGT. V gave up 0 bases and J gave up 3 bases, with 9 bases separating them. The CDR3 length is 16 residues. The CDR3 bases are TGTGCCAGCAGTGACTCCGGAGGGCTTGGGGCCAACGTCCTGACTTTC. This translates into CASSDSGGLGANVLTF.

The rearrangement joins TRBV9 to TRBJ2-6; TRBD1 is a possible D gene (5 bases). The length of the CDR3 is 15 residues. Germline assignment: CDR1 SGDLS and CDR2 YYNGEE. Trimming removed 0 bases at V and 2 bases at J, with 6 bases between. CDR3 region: CASSVEQAGANVLTF. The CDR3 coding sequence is TGTGCCAGCAGCGTAGAACAGGCTGGGGCCAACGTCCTGACTTTC.